This entry is about one T cell receptor (beta chain). Its antigen remains unidentified. This record belongs to a study of Ad26.COV2.S vaccination and SARS-CoV-2 variants. Study observations and caveats: There was reportedly substantial breadth in spike-specific CD8+ and CD4+ T cell responses after vaccination. Spike-specific TCR breadth was greater after Ad26.COV2.S than placebo.

Repertoires were generated with immunoSEQ multiplex PCR, while TCRdb's copy carries only in-frame clones and drops some. This sample has hundreds of thousands of clones, with 92% found just once. Germline CDR1 is SGHNT and CDR2 is YYREEE (reference sequence). The V and J ends lost 4 bases and 5 bases respectively, with 18 bases between them. The CDR3 totals 15 residues. Stated treatment: 15 to 20 received Ad26.COV2.S at low or high dose, single or two shots; a few received placebo; per-sample allocation not given. Day 63 after the first injection of vaccine or placebo was the sampling time. What was given as vaccine was an Ad26 vector encoding Wuhan-strain SARS-CoV-2 spike.

This sequence was found in a person aged 18-65 years who received the Ad26.COV2.S COVID-19 vaccine or a placebo. The chain has TRBV5-4 and TRBJ1-2, with a weak D call TRBD1 (6 bases). This specimen was peripheral blood, taken in a trial of Ad26.COV2.S vaccine versus placebo. Here the CDR3 DNA reads TGTGCCAGCAGCGTAGACAGGTCCGCCGGATATGGCTACACCTTC. Protein sequence: CASSVDRSAGYGYTF.